This TCR beta chain was sequenced for a study of sequential checkpoint blockade in melanoma. Study information: Randomization was 1:1 between first-line nivolumab→ipilimumab and ipilimumab→nivolumab. Each arm's sequence ended with maintenance nivolumab.

The V and J ends lost 4 bases and 7 bases respectively, with 14 bases between them. The CDR3 is made up of 14 amino acids. CDR1 and CDR2 from the germline V gene are SGHTS and YDEGEE. Repertoires were generated with immunoSEQ multiplex PCR, while TCRdb's copy carries only in-frame clones and drops some. The data contain under 9,500 clones, about three fifths of them singletons. Treatment here: randomized to nivolumab then ipilimumab (arm A) or the reverse (arm B). By sample share, this clone is medium-sized. V is TRBV5-8 and J is TRBJ1-4; D is undetermined. This receptor was obtained from a human donor with melanoma. The sample in question was CD8+ T cells sorted from blood (inferred from file names), obtained from a patient given nivolumab and ipilimumab in sequence. The CDR3 region is CASSPRGGGEKLFF. CDR3 bases: TGTGCCAGCAGCCCTCGGGGAGGAGGTGAAAAACTGTTTTTT.